These T cell receptor beta chains were read from a single sample in a study of cytomegalovirus exposure and HLA in healthy donors. Sequencing was performed with immunoSEQ multiplex PCR; in TCRdb, only in-frame clones are kept and a portion is missing. This table has about 150,000 clones, over 70% appearing once. The sample comprised PBMCs. The source is a man aged 25 to 40 in good health and CMV-seronegative. Both conserved end residues are part of each CDR3. The D gene is left open where the match is weak. The listing skips clone size in some rows; elsewhere it reads once, few, many or a size class.

d_gene,j_gene,abundance,v_gene,CDR3aa,CDR3nt
NA,TRBJ2-1,NA,TRBV5-1,CASSSGQRPYNEQFF,TGCGCCAGCAGCTCAGGACAGAGACCGTACAATGAGCAGTTCTTC
NA,TRBJ1-6,NA,TRBV25-1,CASSEGASSYNSPLHF,TGTGCCAGCAGTGAAGGGGCGAGCTCCTATAATTCACCCCTCCACTTT
TRBD1,TRBJ2-7,NA,TRBV28,CASTTGELIYEQYF,TGTGCCAGCACCACAGGGGAATTAATCTACGAGCAGTACTTC
TRBD1,TRBJ1-4,once,TRBV5-4,CASSMTGVEKLFF,TGTGCCAGCAGCATGACAGGGGTAGAAAAACTGTTTTTT
TRBD1,TRBJ1-4,NA,TRBV9,CASSLMAGTGPENEKLFF,TGTGCCAGCAGCTTGATGGCCGGGACAGGTCCAGAAAATGAAAAACTGTTTTTT
NA,TRBJ1-2,NA,TRBV5-6,CASSGGSRDGGYPF,TGTGCCAGCAGCGGTGGAAGTCGGGATGGGGGCTACCCCTTC
NA,TRBJ2-5,NA,TRBV5-8,CASSLTGSETQYF,TGTGCCAGCAGCTTGACAGGGTCGGAGACCCAGTACTTC
NA,TRBJ2-7,many,TRBV7-6,CASSLGSDRTYEQYF,TGTGCCAGCAGCTTAGGGTCTGACAGGACCTACGAGCAGTACTTC
NA,TRBJ1-5,NA,TRBV18,CASSPSNGGRAQHF,TGTGCCAGCTCACCTTCCAACGGGGGACGAGCCCAGCATTTT
TRBD1,TRBJ1-2,few,TRBV29-1,CSVGVGGQDYGYPF,TGCAGCGTTGGGGTAGGGGGACAGGACTATGGCTACCCCTTC
TRBD2,TRBJ2-2,few,TRBV19,CASSTSGANTGELFF,TGTGCCAGTAGTACTAGCGGGGCGAACACCGGGGAGCTGTTTTTT